This T cell receptor (beta chain) emerged from a study of spatial heterogeneity in lung cancer. The time point is: sample taken at primary tumor resection. In each case, whole RNA from tumor, nontumor lung or frozen PBMC was sequenced unsorted. CDR3 size: 18 residues. The J segment lost 4 bases and the V segment lost 4 bases, leaving 8 bases of the junction unmatched. TCRdb recomputed calls from the 5' RACE reads with MiXCR, one row per CDR3 protein. The data hold 50,000 to 65,000 distinct CDR3 sequences, with 8.4% observed a single time. A few counts support this clonotype. The sequence was obtained from a female donor with early-stage non-small cell lung cancer. This chain links TRBV12-3 or TRBV12-4 with TRBJ2-2, with TRBD2 matching over 14 bases. The sequenced sample was PBMCs, obtained at surgery. Here the CDR3 reads CASSSPGLAGVGTGELFF. The CDR3 DNA reads as TGTGCCAGCAGTTCCCCGGGACTAGCGGGGGTTGGCACCGGGGAGCTGTTTTTT.